The 17 T cell receptor beta chains in this list originate from one sample, sequenced in a study of blood T cells in healthy people across ages (dated by TCRdb to the mid-2010s). Library construction relied on 5' RACE. TCRdb lists the instrument as Illumina HiSeq 2500. A second PCR of 7 to 11 cycles was run with a J-beta primer mix and a sample-barcoded 5' primer. TCRdb reprocessed the public reads (quality trimming at Q25 with fastp, clone calling with MiXCR) and kept in-frame beta chains. One record per CDR3 amino acid sequence lists the most common genes and DNA. In all, the sample holds about 680,000 distinct CDR3 sequences, and around 49% of those were seen once. Jointly, the top ten make up under 35% of the sample. Material: blood. These receptors all stem from a woman aged 55-69 years in good health.

The gene calls are TRBV14 and TRBJ2-1; D gene uncertain. V was clipped by 4 bases and J by 3 bases, with 13 bases between them. Germline V lookup: CDR1 SGHDN, CDR2 FVKESK. The CDR3 is 15 amino acids. CDR3 DNA: TGTGCCAGCAGCCCCAAAAGGCGAGTCTACAATGAGCAGTTCTTC. Amino acid sequence: CASSPKRRVYNEQFF.

The CDR3 reads CASSRGQSSEQYF. CDR3 DNA sequence: TGTGCCAGCAGCCGGGGACAGAGCTCCGAGCAGTACTTC. V gene TRBV7-9 combines with J gene TRBJ2-7, with 7 bases identical to TRBD1. Per germline, CDR1 SEHNR and CDR2 FQNEAQ (reference sequence). V lost 5 bases and J lost 6; bases outside the gene matches: 7. The CDR3 totals 13 residues.

At least ten counts were recorded for this clonotype. The rearrangement uses TRBV13 and TRBJ2-7; 11 bases map to TRBD2. The CDR3 sequence is 13 residues long. CDR1 PRHDT and CDR2 FYEKMQ come from the germline V gene (reference sequence). Trimming at V came to 7 bases and at J to 6 bases, leaving 5 bases not matched to a gene. The CDR3 nucleotides are TGTGCCAGCACCCTCCTAGCGGGAGGCGAGCAGTACTTC. Protein sequence: CASTLLAGGEQYF.

The CDR3 DNA follows: TGTGCCAGCTCACCACCGGACAGGTCGGATGAGCAGTTCTTC. Its protein is CASSPPDRSDEQFF. This rearrangement joins TRBV18 to TRBJ2-1; 7 bases align to TRBD1. Germline assignment: CDR1 KGHSH and CDR2 LQKENI. CDR3 length equals 14 residues. J was trimmed by 8 bases and V by 0 bases; bases with no gene match: 4.

With regard to this clonotype: A much larger clone is a single base away; this may be a read error. The J gene is TRBJ2-7, the V gene TRBV29-1; D is possibly TRBD1 or TRBD2 (5 bases each). CDR3 size: 12 residues. V gave up 4 bases and J gave up 9 bases, with 16 bases separating them. The V gene's germline CDR1 is SQVTM and CDR2 ANQGSEA. CDR3 protein: CSVGGQGEGQYF. DNA for the CDR3: TGCAGCGTTGGAGGGCAGGGTGAGGGGCAGTACTTC.

V usage is TRBV5-1 and J usage is TRBJ2-7; tentative D call: TRBD1 (6 bases). The CDR3 covers 15 residues. Germline CDR1 reads SGHRS; CDR2 reads YFSETQ. The V gene lost 4 bases and the J gene lost 7 bases, with 21 bases spanning the gap. CDR3 sequence: CASSPQGPSLREQYF. The CDR3 region has the DNA TGCGCCAGCAGCCCACAGGGACCGTCTTTGCGGGAGCAGTACTTC. Supplemented by reference TRBV5-1 and TRBJ2-7, the full variable domain reads KAGVTQTPRYLIKTRGQQVTLSCSPISGHRSVSWYQQTPGQGLQFLFEYFSETQRNKGNFPGRFSGRQFSNSRSEMNVSTLELGDSALYLCASSPQGPSLREQYFGPGTRLTVT.

CDR3 DNA sequence: TGTGCCACCAGTCCCCAATTTGCAGGGAACAATGAGCAGTTCTTC. Protein: CATSPQFAGNNEQFF. This rearrangement joins TRBV24-1 to TRBJ2-1, with TRBD1 as a possible D gene (5 bases). Between the trimmed V and J ends, which lost 6 bases and 5 bases, there was a span of 16 bases. This CDR3 is built from 15 residues. Germline CDR1 reads KGHDR; CDR2 reads SFDVKD.

The CDR3 here is CASSLAGTSGQETQYF. CDR3 nucleotide sequence: TGTGCCAGCAGCTTAGCCGGGACTAGCGGACAAGAGACCCAGTACTTC. The chain carries TRBV7-2 and TRBJ2-5; 11 nucleotides agree with TRBD2. Germline V CDR1 and CDR2: SGHTA, FQGNSA. The CDR3 totals 16 residues. V lost 0 bases, J lost 2 bases, and 2 bases stayed unmatched.

This clonotype was counted at least ten times. This chain joins TRBV7-6 and TRBJ2-5, with 9 positions matching TRBD2. The CDR3 has 17 amino acids. Per the germline V gene, CDR1 is SGHVS and CDR2 is FNYEAQ. With V trimmed by 1 base and J by 5 bases, 11 bases remained unmatched. CDR3: CASSLVPFSGSGETQYF. The CDR3 coding sequence is TGTGCCAGCAGCTTAGTTCCCTTTAGCGGGAGTGGGGAGACCCAGTACTTC. The complete variable domain, with remaining parts taken from reference TRBV7-6 and TRBJ2-5, reads GAGVSQSPRYKVTKRGQDVALRCDPISGHVSLYWYRQALGQGPEFLTYFNYEAQQDKSGLPNDRFSAERPEGSISTLTIQRTEQRDSAMYRCASSLVPFSGSGETQYFGPGTRLLVL.

The J gene is TRBJ2-3, the V gene TRBV11-2, with 9 bases lining up with TRBD1. The CDR3 runs 13 residues. Germline CDR1 and CDR2: SGHAT and FQNNGV. The V gene end was trimmed by 8 bases and the J gene end by 7 bases; junction bases not matched to a gene: 7. In DNA form, the CDR3 reads TGTGCCAGCTCGGGGACAGGGATAAATACGCAGTATTTT. Residues: CASSGTGINTQYF.

The chain carries TRBV3-1 and TRBJ2-7, with TRBD2 matching 8 bases. With V trimmed by 5 bases and J by 2 bases, 5 bases remained unmatched. The germline CDR1 and CDR2 sequences are LGHDT and YNNKEL (reference sequence). The CDR3 totals 14 residues. Written as DNA, the CDR3 is TGTGCCAGCAGCTACCTAGCGGGCACCTACGAGCAGTACTTC. Translating it yields CASSYLAGTYEQYF.

This clonotype was counted only a few times. V gene TRBV5-1 combines with J gene TRBJ2-4; 13 bases map to TRBD2. V shed 6 bases, J shed 13 bases, and the junction held 13 bases outside the gene matches. CDR3 length: 15 residues. Germline V gene sequence: CDR1 SGHRS, CDR2 YFSETQ. CDR3 amino acids: CASTVRTSGSGEQYF. CDR3 coding DNA: TGCGCCAGCACCGTGAGGACTAGCGGGAGTGGTGAGCAGTACTTC.

J is TRBJ2-3 and V is TRBV12-5; D remains unclear. The CDR3 length is 13 residues. The V gene's germline CDR1 is LGHNT and CDR2 FRNRAP. The germline V and J ends were trimmed by 6 bases and 10 bases, with 17 bases remaining between them. The CDR3 region is CASGMDPIRPQYF. The DNA for the CDR3 is TGTGCTAGTGGGATGGACCCAATCCGGCCGCAGTATTTT.

The gene calls are TRBV20-1 and TRBJ1-3; D gene unclear. Germline-derived CDR1 and CDR2 are DFQATT and SNEGSKA (reference sequence). V was trimmed by 0 bases and J by 0 bases, leaving 6 bases between them. This CDR3 region has 14 residues. The CDR3 loop is CSARDAHSGNTIYF. In nucleotides, the CDR3 is TGCAGTGCTAGAGATGCGCACTCTGGAAACACCATATATTTT.

This clonotype was observed at least ten times. The chain has TRBV29-1 and TRBJ2-1; no clear D gene. From germline, CDR1 is SQVTM and CDR2 ANQGSEA. The CDR3 sequence is 11 residues long. Trimming took off 3 bases at V and 6 bases at J, with 6 bases between the two ends. For the CDR3, the DNA is TGCAGCGTTGAGGGGTTCAATGAGCAGTTCTTC. Amino acid sequence: CSVEGFNEQFF.

V usage is TRBV2 and J usage is TRBJ2-7; D remains ambiguous. The V gene's germline CDR1 is SNHLY and CDR2 FYNNEI. The V end lost 5 bases, the J end lost 6 bases, and 14 bases lay between the germline ends. The CDR3 covers 13 residues. This CDR3 is CASSQTERSEQYF. The CDR3 nucleotides read TGTGCCAGCAGTCAAACGGAGAGGAGCGAGCAGTACTTC.

The genes are TRBV20-1 and TRBJ1-2, with 12 bases matching TRBD1. Per germline, CDR1 DFQATT and CDR2 SNEGSKA (reference sequence). Unmatched junction bases numbered 2, after V lost 2 bases and J lost 4 bases. The CDR3 has 14 amino acids. This chain's CDR3 is CSARPGQGAYGYTF. The CDR3 DNA is TGCAGTGCTAGACCGGGACAGGGGGCCTATGGCTACACCTTC.